This T cell receptor (beta chain) was found in a study of early T cells in non-severe SARS-CoV-2 infection. TCRdb analysed the 5' RACE reads with MiXCR anew, one entry per CDR3 protein. The data hold about 66,000 distinct CDR3 sequences, with more than 15% observed a single time. CDR3 length: 14 residues. Trimming removed 2 bases from V and 2 bases from J; junction bases left unmatched: 3. Germline V gives CDR1 SGHRS, CDR2 YFSETQ. V is TRBV5-1 and J is TRBJ2-7; the match to TRBD2 covers 8 bases. The material was whole blood, obtained at baseline. The TCR sequence derives from an adult who was a healthcare worker with PCR-confirmed SARS-CoV-2 infection or an uninfected control (not recorded which). CDR3: CASSFLAGAYEQYF. CDR3 in DNA: TGCGCCAGCAGCTTTCTAGCGGGTGCCTACGAGCAGTACTTC.